This is a list of T cell receptor beta chains from one sample in a study of shared clonotypes between healthy human individuals. Assay used: immunoSEQ multiplex PCR; TCRdb lists only in-frame clones, some missing. The repertoire holds hundreds of thousands of clones, 95% to 96% seen once, with less than 0.12% in the top ten. The sequencing input was naive CD8+ T cells sorted from blood. The receptors derive from a woman aged 25 to 39 in good health. Both conserved end residues are part of each CDR3. A D gene is named only where the DNA matches it firmly. The listing skips clone size in some rows; elsewhere it reads once, few, many or a size class.

J gene,D gene,clone size,V gene,CDR3 DNA,CDR3 protein
TRBJ1-1,-,-,TRBV9,TGTGCCAGCAGCCCTACAGGGCGGGGGGCTTTCTTT,CASSPTGRGAFF
TRBJ1-5,-,-,TRBV7-9,TGTGCCAGCAGCCCACAGGGAGTAGGCAATCAGCCCCAGCATTTT,CASSPQGVGNQPQHF
TRBJ2-7,TRBD2,-,TRBV27,TGTGCCAGCAGTTTGACTAGCGGAGGGGACTACGAGCAGTACTTC,CASSLTSGGDYEQYF
TRBJ2-1,TRBD2,-,TRBV14,TGTGCCAGCAGCCCCCTAGCGGGCAGCTCCTACAATGAGCAGTTCTTC,CASSPLAGSSYNEQFF
TRBJ1-1,-,-,TRBV5-6,TGTGCCAGCAGCTTGGTTCTCAGAGGCACTGAAGCTTTCTTT,CASSLVLRGTEAFF
TRBJ1-6,-,-,TRBV30,TGTGCCTGGAGTTCATCTTCGACAGCTTTTAATTCACCCCTCCACTTT,CAWSSSSTAFNSPLHF
TRBJ2-1,TRBD2,once,TRBV27,TGTGCCAGTTCCGCCGGGACTAGCGGGAAGGCTGAGCAGTTCTTC,CASSAGTSGKAEQFF
TRBJ1-1,-,once,TRBV19,TGTGCCAGTAGTTGGGGTGAGAACACTGAAGCTTTCTTT,CASSWGENTEAFF
TRBJ1-1,-,-,TRBV5-4,TGTGCCAGCAGCTTGAGCGTAAACACTGAAGCTTTCTTT,CASSLSVNTEAFF
TRBJ2-7,TRBD1,-,TRBV5-6,TGTGCCAGCAGCCCGTCCCCCGGGACAGGGATATACGAGCAGTACTTC,CASSPSPGTGIYEQYF
TRBJ2-3,TRBD1,-,TRBV6-6,TGTGCCGCGGGACAGGGGGCAGATACGCAGTATTTT,CAAGQGADTQYF
TRBJ2-6,TRBD1,-,TRBV29-1,TGCAGCGTCACGGACAGGGAGTCGGGGGCCAACGTCCTGACTTTC,CSVTDRESGANVLTF
TRBJ1-2,-,-,TRBV7-9,TGTGCCAGCAGCCTCTGGCTCAGCAGTTATGGCTACACCTTC,CASSLWLSSYGYTF
TRBJ2-7,TRBD1,-,TRBV18,TGTGCCAGCTCACCACATAAGGACAGGATCTACGAGCAGTACTTC,CASSPHKDRIYEQYF
TRBJ1-5,TRBD1,-,TRBV7-9,TGTGCCAGCAGCCCCGGGACAGAGGGGAATCAGCCCCAGCATTTT,CASSPGTEGNQPQHF
TRBJ2-1,-,-,TRBV9,TGTGCCAGCAGCACGACCAACCCTACCCGGGATGAGCAGTTCTTC,CASSTTNPTRDEQFF
TRBJ2-3,-,-,TRBV28,TGTGCCAGCAGTTTCCAGGGGATCACAGATACGCAGTATTTT,CASSFQGITDTQYF
TRBJ1-2,-,-,TRBV7-8,TGTGCCAGCAGCTCCCGTCGCGGGGTGGAAAACTATGGCTACACCTTC,CASSSRRGVENYGYTF
TRBJ2-7,-,-,TRBV23-1,TGCGCCGGACCAGGCAGGGGTACCTACGAGCAGTACTTC,CAGPGRGTYEQYF
TRBJ2-7,TRBD2,-,TRBV4-2,TGTGCCAGCAGCCAAGAAGTGGCTAGCGGGGTTTCCTACGAGCAGTACTTC,CASSQEVASGVSYEQYF
TRBJ2-6,TRBD1,-,TRBV9,TGTGCCAGCAGCCCCCCGACAGGGTCTGTCGCAGGGGCCAACGTCCTGACTTTC,CASSPPTGSVAGANVLTF
TRBJ2-7,TRBD1,-,TRBV5-6,TGTGCCAGCAGCTTGGGGGACAGTAACTACGAGCAGTACTTC,CASSLGDSNYEQYF
TRBJ2-7,-,-,TRBV28,TGTGCCAGCAGTTGGGGGCAGGGGATCAACGAGCAGTACTTC,CASSWGQGINEQYF
TRBJ2-7,-,-,TRBV6-1,TGTGCCAGCAGTGAAACAGGGAGGCCCTATGGAGAGCAGTACTTC,CASSETGRPYGEQYF
TRBJ2-5,-,-,TRBV7-9,TGTGCCAGCAGCCGCGTAGGGGACACTCACCAAGAGACCCAGTACTTC,CASSRVGDTHQETQYF
TRBJ1-2,-,once,TRBV7-2,TGTGCCAGCAGCTATGACAACCCAATCTATGGCTACACCTTC,CASSYDNPIYGYTF
TRBJ1-2,-,-,TRBV29-1,TGCAGCGTTGGCGGAATTGAAGGCTACACCTTC,CSVGGIEGYTF
TRBJ2-1,-,-,TRBV10-3,TGTGCCATCAGTGAGTCGAAGGAGCTCCACTCCTACAATGAGCAGTTCTTC,CAISESKELHSYNEQFF
TRBJ2-3,TRBD2,-,TRBV7-3,TGTGCCAGCAGCTCGACTAGCGGGAGTTCAGATACGCAGTATTTT,CASSSTSGSSDTQYF
TRBJ2-7,TRBD2,-,TRBV27,TGTGCCAGCAGTTTGCGGTTCTCGGCTAGCGGATCATACGAGCAGTACTTC,CASSLRFSASGSYEQYF
TRBJ1-1,TRBD1,-,TRBV27,TGTGCCAGCAGTTCACGGACAGGAGTCATGAACACTGAAGCTTTCTTT,CASSSRTGVMNTEAFF
TRBJ2-1,-,-,TRBV2,TGTGCCAGCAGTGAATTGTGGGGCGGTGAGCAGTTCTTC,CASSELWGGEQFF
TRBJ1-1,-,-,TRBV9,TGTGCCAGCAGCGTAGTCACCCAGAACACTGAAGCTTTCTTT,CASSVVTQNTEAFF
TRBJ2-1,TRBD2,-,TRBV6-5,TGTGCCAGCAGTTACTCCGGGGCTAGCGGGAATGAGCAGTTCTTC,CASSYSGASGNEQFF
TRBJ2-3,-,-,TRBV5-6,TGTGCCAGCAGCACGAAAGAGGAGGCGAAAGATACGCAGTATTTT,CASSTKEEAKDTQYF
TRBJ1-3,TRBD1,once,TRBV27,TGTGCCAGCAGTTTATGGGCAGGGGGCCTCTCTGGAAACACCATATATTTT,CASSLWAGGLSGNTIYF
TRBJ2-1,-,-,TRBV5-1,TGCGCCAGCAGCTTGGGATGGTACAATGAGCAGTTCTTC,CASSLGWYNEQFF
TRBJ2-3,-,-,TRBV7-9,TGTGCCAGCAGTCCTAAAGGGACTCCCGGTAGAGGTACGCAGTATTTT,CASSPKGTPGRGTQYF
TRBJ2-7,-,once,TRBV28,TGTGCCAGCAGTCCCACGGAGTACTACGAGCAGTACTTC,CASSPTEYYEQYF
TRBJ2-3,TRBD2,-,TRBV27,TGTGCCAGCAGCGAGCGGGAGGGCCCAGATACGCAGTATTTT,CASSEREGPDTQYF
TRBJ1-1,TRBD1,-,TRBV10-3,TGTGCCATCAGCGGGACAGAGAACACTGAAGCTTTCTTT,CAISGTENTEAFF
TRBJ2-1,TRBD1,once,TRBV2,TGTGCCAGCACTCTGGGACAGGGTGGAGATGAGCAGTTCTTC,CASTLGQGGDEQFF
TRBJ1-5,-,-,TRBV7-9,TGTGCCAGCAGCTTACAGGGGCTAAATCAGCCCCAGCATTTT,CASSLQGLNQPQHF
TRBJ2-2,-,-,TRBV27,TGTGCCAGCAGTTTCCTCGGGACCGGGGAGCTGTTTTTT,CASSFLGTGELFF
TRBJ2-7,TRBD1,-,TRBV11-1,TGTGCCAGCAGCTTTAGACAGGGGCAATTCTACGAGCAGTACTTC,CASSFRQGQFYEQYF
TRBJ1-1,-,once,TRBV27,TGTGCCAGCAGTTTGGCGGGGGCAGGTGAAGCTTTCTTT,CASSLAGAGEAFF
TRBJ2-5,TRBD1,-,TRBV27,TGTGCCAGCGGACAGGGGGGACAAGAGACCCAGTACTTC,CASGQGGQETQYF
TRBJ2-7,-,-,TRBV6-6,TGTGCCAGCAGTTACGTAGCGGTGAGCTCCTACGAGCAGTACTTC,CASSYVAVSSYEQYF
TRBJ1-1,TRBD1,-,TRBV6-6,TGTGCCAGCAGTTATTCGGGACAGAGGATGAACACTGAAGCTTTCTTT,CASSYSGQRMNTEAFF
TRBJ2-1,TRBD1,-,TRBV14,TGTGCCAGCAGCCAGGGGACAGCCTACGCCGAGGGGCATGAGCAGTTCTTC,CASSQGTAYAEGHEQFF
TRBJ2-2,TRBD2,-,TRBV19,TGTGCCAGTAGTATGGGGCTAGCGGGAGGAACCACCGGGGAGCTGTTTTTT,CASSMGLAGGTTGELFF
TRBJ2-5,-,-,TRBV11-2,TGTGCCAGCAGCTTCGGGGCTGAGACCCAGTACTTC,CASSFGAETQYF
TRBJ2-3,TRBD2,-,TRBV7-9,TGTGCCAGCAGCTTAGGGCGGGAGGGCCCCGGGTCCACAGATACGCAGTATTTT,CASSLGREGPGSTDTQYF